These 13 T cell receptor beta chains came from one sample sequenced in a study of blood T cell repertoires in COVID-19. The method was immunoSEQ multiplex PCR; TCRdb's version includes in-frame clones alone and lacks a portion of them. The repertoire holds 100,000 or so clones, approximately 90% seen once, with over 3.5% in the top ten. The sequenced material came from peripheral blood. The receptor source for this set is a woman in her forties or fifties in a cohort sampled during active COVID-19.

The chain has TRBV9 and TRBJ1-6, with D possibly matching TRBD1 (6 bases). Looked up from germline, CDR1 is SGDLS and CDR2 is YYNGEE. This CDR3 has 15 amino acids. The V gene lost 3 bases and the J gene lost 7 bases, with 14 bases spanning the gap. CDR3 coding DNA: TGTGCCAGCAGCGCAACAGGACAGCCAAATTCACCCCTCCACTTT. It translates to CASSATGQPNSPLHF.

V gene TRBV18 combines with J gene TRBJ2-1; 9 nucleotides match TRBD1. There are 14 residues in the CDR3. Looked up from germline, CDR1 is KGHSH and CDR2 is LQKENI. Trimming removed 3 bases from V and 10 bases from J; junction bases left unmatched: 7. DNA of the CDR3: TGTGCCAGCTCACCCGGACAGGGGTCGGGGGAGCAGTTCTTC. Its protein product is CASSPGQGSGEQFF.

The chain has TRBV7-9 and TRBJ1-2, with 9 positions matching TRBD1. J gave up 8 bases and V 3 bases, and 10 bases lay outside the gene matches. The CDR3 extends over 15 amino acids. In germline, CDR1 is SEHNR, CDR2 FQNEAQ (reference sequence). CDR3 sequence (DNA): TGTGCCAGCAGCTTTGGGACAGGGCGTTTCGACGGCTACACCTTC. Its protein is CASSFGTGRFDGYTF.

The chain uses TRBV28 and TRBJ2-1; 11 bases fit TRBD2. Trimming took 4 bases from V and 4 from J; bases not matched to a gene: 6. Germline CDR1 MDHEN, CDR2 SYDVKM. This CDR3 comprises 16 residues. This CDR3 reads CASSSPTSGSYNEQFF. CDR3 DNA sequence: TGTGCCAGCAGTTCACCTACTAGCGGGAGTTACAATGAGCAGTTCTTC.

The V and J genes are TRBV28 and TRBJ1-1; 9 bases fit TRBD1. This CDR3 has 15 residues. Germline CDR1 is MDHEN and CDR2 is SYDVKM. The trim removed 5 bases at V and 11 bases at J, leaving 15 bases unmatched. Here the CDR3 DNA reads TGTGCCAGCAGTGCAGCCGGGACAGGGTTAATCTGGGCTTTCTTT. Translating gives CASSAAGTGLIWAFF.

The chain combines TRBV7-9 with TRBJ2-5; D gene ambiguous. CDR1 and CDR2 from the germline V gene are SEHNR and FQNEAQ (reference sequence). V was trimmed by 1 base and J by 2 bases, leaving 5 bases between them. The CDR3 runs 13 residues. Here the CDR3 DNA reads TGTGCCAGCAGCTTAGATGAGCAAGAGACCCAGTACTTC. Translated, it gives CASSLDEQETQYF. Looking up the rest from reference TRBV7-9 and TRBJ2-5 gives the full variable domain: DTGVSQNPRHKITKRGQNVTFRCDPISEHNRLYWYRQTLGQGPEFLTYFQNEAQLEKSRLLSDRFSAERPKGSFSTLEIQRTEQGDSAMYLCASSLDEQETQYFGPGTRLLVL.

The chain carries TRBV6-5 and TRBJ1-2; no reliable D call. The CDR3 is 13 amino acids. Trimming pared 7 bases from V and 6 bases from J, leaving 15 bases between. CDR1 is MNHEY, CDR2 SVGAGI, per germline. CDR3 residues: CASTTLREDGYTF. The DNA of the CDR3 is TGTGCCAGCACTACCCTTCGCGAGGATGGCTACACCTTC.

The chain recombines TRBV7-3 with TRBJ2-6; no clear D gene. CDR1 and CDR2 (germline): SGHTA, FQGTGA. Trimming pared 1 base from V and 1 base from J, leaving 14 bases between. The CDR3 extends over 18 amino acids. The chain's CDR3 is CASSLIPTPYSGANVLTF. The CDR3 region has the DNA TGTGCCAGCAGCTTAATCCCGACTCCTTATTCTGGGGCCAACGTCCTGACTTTC.

DNA for the CDR3: TGTGCCACCAGCAGACCCACGACCGGGACAGCCTATGGCTACACCTTC. Encoded protein: CATSRPTTGTAYGYTF. V and J are TRBV15 and TRBJ1-2, with 7 nucleotides matching TRBD1. Trimming at V came to 2 bases and at J to 4 bases, leaving 10 bases not matched to a gene. This CDR3 has 16 residues. Germline CDR1 is LNHNV and CDR2 is YYDKDF (reference sequence).

The chain employs TRBV30 and TRBJ1-5, with D unclear. Germline V gene lookup returns CDR1 GTSNPN and CDR2 SVGIG (reference sequence). This CDR3 has 14 amino acids. Trimming shortened V by 2 bases and J by 0 bases, and 8 bases separated the two germline ends. In DNA, the CDR3 is TGTGCCTGGAGTTCTAGTAATAGCAATCAGCCCCAGCATTTT. Its translation is CAWSSSNSNQPQHF.

The chain couples TRBV7-9 to TRBJ2-4; D possibly corresponds to TRBD1 (6 bases). Trimming cost V 5 bases and J 0 bases, with 14 bases left between them. Per the germline V gene, CDR1 is SEHNR and CDR2 is FQNEAQ (reference sequence). The CDR3 is made up of 16 amino acids. CDR3 amino acids: CASSTWTALAKNIQYF. CDR3 bases: TGTGCCAGCAGCACGTGGACAGCTCTAGCCAAAAACATTCAGTACTTC.

DNA for the CDR3: TGTGCCTGGACCGGGACACAGGGCACTGAAGCTTTCTTT. Encoded protein: CAWTGTQGTEAFF. The chain joins TRBV30 to TRBJ1-1; the D gene is possibly TRBD1 (6 bases). The germline V and J ends were trimmed by 4 bases and 4 bases, with 13 bases remaining between them. Germline V CDR1 and CDR2: GTSNPN, SVGIG (reference sequence). The CDR3 has 13 residues.

This chain connects TRBV6-5 to TRBJ2-3; D is perhaps TRBD1 (5 bases). V lost 7 bases and J 1 base, leaving 15 bases between the germline ends. The CDR3 spans 15 residues. Germline-derived CDR1 and CDR2 are MNHEY and SVGAGI. CDR3 nucleotides: TGTGCCAGCAAAGACAATGGGGCAGGCACAGATACGCAGTATTTT. As protein: CASKDNGAGTDTQYF.